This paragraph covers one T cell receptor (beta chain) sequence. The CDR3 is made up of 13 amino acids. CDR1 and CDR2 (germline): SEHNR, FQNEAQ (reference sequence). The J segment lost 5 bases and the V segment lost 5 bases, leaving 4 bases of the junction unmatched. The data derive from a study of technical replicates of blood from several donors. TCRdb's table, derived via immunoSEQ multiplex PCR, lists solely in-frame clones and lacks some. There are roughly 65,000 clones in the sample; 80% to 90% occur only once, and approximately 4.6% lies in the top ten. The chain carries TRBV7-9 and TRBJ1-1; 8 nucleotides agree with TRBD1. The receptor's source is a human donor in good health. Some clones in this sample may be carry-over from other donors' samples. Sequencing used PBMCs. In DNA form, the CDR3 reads TGTGCCAGCAGCCGGGACAGGTCGACTGAAGCTTTCTTT. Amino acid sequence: CASSRDRSTEAFF.